Each of the 19 T cell receptor beta chains below was sequenced from the same sample in a study of blood T cell repertoires in COVID-19. TCRdb's copy holds only in-frame clones and misses some; the assay was immunoSEQ multiplex PCR. This sample has fewer than 110,000 clones, with 89% found just once. The sequencing sample was made of peripheral blood. The receptors were gathered from a woman older than 75 in a cohort sampled during active COVID-19.

The chain uses TRBV7-3 and TRBJ2-3; 7 positions agree with TRBD1. The CDR3 extends over 13 amino acids. Germline CDR1 reads SGHTA; CDR2 reads FQGTGA. The V gene end was trimmed by 7 bases and the J gene end by 4 bases; junction bases not matched to a gene: 5. This chain's CDR3 is CASNRGTADTQYF. CDR3 in DNA: TGTGCCAGCAACAGGGGAACAGCAGATACGCAGTATTTT. The variable domain in full, with the rest retrieved from reference TRBV7-3 and TRBJ2-3, is GAGVSQTPSNKVTEKGKYVELRCDPISGHTALYWYRQSLGQGPEFLIYFQGTGAADDSGLPNDRFFAVRPEGSVSTLKIQRTERGDSAVYLCASNRGTADTQYFGPGTRLTVL.

The chain couples TRBV6-4 to TRBJ1-1, with TRBD1 as a possible D gene (5 bases). Germline CDR1 is MRHNA and CDR2 is SNTAGT. V lost 5 bases to trimming and J lost 11 bases, with 24 bases between them. The CDR3 has 15 residues. The CDR3 region is CASSRAAGPTEGAFF. CDR3 DNA sequence: TGTGCCAGCAGTAGGGCGGCCGGACCGACGGAGGGGGCTTTCTTT.

The chain carries TRBV4-2 and TRBJ2-1, with 10 bases lining up with TRBD2. The CDR3 runs 16 residues. Germline CDR1 LGHNA, CDR2 YNFKEQ. V lost 0 bases and J lost 3; bases outside the gene matches: 2. This CDR3 is CASSQELAGVYNEQFF. The DNA of the CDR3 is TGTGCCAGCAGCCAAGAGCTAGCGGGAGTCTACAATGAGCAGTTCTTC.

This clone came up a few times. This chain uses TRBV3-1 (or the pseudogene TRBV3-2) with TRBJ2-1, with 13 bases that match TRBD2. V shed 3 bases, J shed 8 bases, and the junction held 7 bases outside the gene matches. Germline V CDR1 and CDR2: LGHDT, YNNKEL (reference sequence). CDR3 length equals 16 residues. CDR3 amino acids: CASSHTSGRASYEQFF. The CDR3 nucleotides read TGTGCCAGCAGCCATACTAGCGGGAGGGCCAGCTATGAGCAGTTCTTC.

The chain couples TRBV3-1 (or the pseudogene TRBV3-2) to TRBJ1-6; D not certain. V gave up 0 bases and J gave up 14 bases, with 8 bases separating them. This CDR3 is 12 amino acids long. Germline CDR1 is LGHDT and CDR2 is YNNKEL (reference sequence). The CDR3 sequence is CASSQEAITLHF. DNA for the CDR3: TGTGCCAGCAGCCAAGAGGCCATCACCCTCCACTTT.

V usage is TRBV19 and J usage is TRBJ1-5; D unclear. Trimming took off 7 bases at V and 2 bases at J, with 12 bases between the two ends. CDR3 length equals 14 residues. Looked up from germline, CDR1 is LNHDA and CDR2 is SQIVND (reference sequence). CDR3 bases: TGTGCCAGTACCCAGAGGGAGGGCAATCAGCCCCAGCATTTT. Translated, it gives CASTQREGNQPQHF.

The chain employs TRBV5-1 and TRBJ1-4; TRBD1 aligns across 7 bases. This CDR3 has 14 amino acids. V gave up 5 bases and J gave up 3 bases; unmatched junction bases: 4. The germline V gene encodes CDR1 SGHRS and CDR2 YFSETQ. The CDR3, as DNA: TGCGCCAGCAGGCTGGACAGGCCTAATGAAAAACTGTTTTTT. This codes for CASRLDRPNEKLFF.

The chain employs TRBV6-4 and TRBJ1-2; unclear D gene. The V gene's germline CDR1 is MRHNA and CDR2 SNTAGT. Trimming stripped 6 bases from V and 7 bases from J, with 12 bases between. This CDR3 has 12 amino acids. The CDR3 bases are TGTGCCAGCAGGACCCCCCTAGTTGGCTACACCTTC. Protein sequence: CASRTPLVGYTF.

This clone was counted a single time. The chain employs TRBV3-1 (or the pseudogene TRBV3-2) and TRBJ1-1, with 9 bases that match TRBD1. V shed 4 bases, J shed 5 bases, and the junction held 11 bases outside the gene matches. The CDR3 totals 16 residues. Per the germline V gene, CDR1 is LGHDT and CDR2 is YNNKEL (reference sequence). The CDR3 region is CASSPHRGRSETEAFF. CDR3 DNA sequence: TGTGCCAGCAGCCCCCACAGGGGGCGGTCGGAGACTGAAGCTTTCTTT.

V is TRBV19 and J is TRBJ2-7; TRBD2 is a possible D gene (5 bases). V lost 3 bases, J lost 4 bases, and 16 bases lay in between. The CDR3 extends over 15 amino acids. Germline V lookup: CDR1 LNHDA, CDR2 SQIVND (reference sequence). Here the CDR3 reads CASSIPGKGVYEQYF. The CDR3 DNA reads as TGTGCCAGTAGTATTCCCGGGAAAGGAGTATACGAGCAGTACTTC.

J is TRBJ2-7 and V is TRBV3-1 (or the pseudogene TRBV3-2); D perhaps matches TRBD2 (6 bases). There are 19 residues in the CDR3. Germline V gene data show CDR1 as LGHDT and CDR2 as YNNKEL (reference sequence). V was trimmed by 1 base and J by 4 bases, leaving 26 bases between them. CDR3 region: CASSQAPPHGGEVHYEQYF. As DNA, the CDR3 is TGTGCCAGCAGCCAAGCCCCCCCCCACGGTGGGGAGGTTCATTACGAGCAGTACTTC.

V usage is TRBV13 and J usage is TRBJ1-2, with 7 bases aligning to TRBD1. V lost 3 bases and J lost 5; bases outside the gene matches: 6. The CDR3 loop spans 14 amino acids. CDR1 is PRHDT and CDR2 is FYEKMQ in the germline V gene (reference sequence). DNA for the CDR3: TGTGCCAGCAGCTTGGAAGGGGGCTCTTATGGCTACACCTTC. Its protein product is CASSLEGGSYGYTF. The variable domain in full, completed from reference TRBV13 and TRBJ1-2, reads AAGVIQSPRHLIKEKRETATLKCYPIPRHDTVYWYQQGPGQDPQFLISFYEKMQSDKGSIPDRFSAQQFSDYHSELNMSSLELGDSALYFCASSLEGGSYGYTFGSGTRLTVV.

The genes are TRBV7-8 and TRBJ2-7, with D maybe TRBD1 (5 bases). In germline, CDR1 is SGHVS, CDR2 FQNEAQ. The V gene lost 7 bases and the J gene lost 6 bases, with 22 bases spanning the gap. CDR3 length: 15 amino acids. In DNA form, the CDR3 reads TGTGCCAGCAACCCTCGTGGGCAGGGATTTGCCGAGCAGTACTTC. It specifies CASNPRGQGFAEQYF.

For the CDR3, the DNA is TGTGCCGGGGGAGGGACACCATACGAGCAGTACTTC. This gives the protein CAGGGTPYEQYF. The chain employs TRBV11-2 and TRBJ2-7, with D perhaps matching TRBD2 (7 bases). Germline assignment: CDR1 SGHAT and CDR2 FQNNGV. Trimming stripped 11 bases from V and 4 bases from J, with 15 bases between. The CDR3 totals 12 residues.

This sequence joins TRBV5-1 and TRBJ2-2; tentative D call: TRBD2 (5 bases). This CDR3 comprises 16 residues. From germline, CDR1 is SGHRS and CDR2 YFSETQ. Trimming pared 4 bases from V and 1 base from J, leaving 14 bases between. CDR3 DNA: TGCGCCAGCAGCGTAGTAAGCGGACTGAACACCGGGGAGCTGTTTTTT. Translated, it gives CASSVVSGLNTGELFF. Full variable domain (rest looked up from reference TRBV5-1 and TRBJ2-2): KAGVTQTPRYLIKTRGQQVTLSCSPISGHRSVSWYQQTPGQGLQFLFEYFSETQRNKGNFPGRFSGRQFSNSRSEMNVSTLELGDSALYLCASSVVSGLNTGELFFGEGSRLTVL.

This chain joins TRBV18 and TRBJ1-2; TRBD1 aligns across 7 bases. Germline V gives CDR1 KGHSH, CDR2 LQKENI. The V gene end was trimmed by 4 bases and the J gene end by 14 bases; junction bases not matched to a gene: 13. CDR3 size: 13 residues. This CDR3 reads CASSRGQTELATF. The CDR3 DNA follows: TGTGCCAGCTCACGGGGACAGACTGAATTGGCTACCTTC.

This rearrangement joins TRBV14 to TRBJ1-1; D remains unclear. Per the germline V gene, CDR1 is SGHDN and CDR2 is FVKESK. The CDR3 extends over 14 amino acids. V lost 2 bases to trimming and J lost 0 bases, with 7 bases between them. The CDR3 protein is CASSQTTVNTEAFF. The CDR3 DNA sequence: TGTGCCAGCAGCCAAACAACCGTGAACACTGAAGCTTTCTTT.

The chain joins TRBV28 to TRBJ1-2; TRBD1 might be the D (5 bases). The CDR3 has 12 amino acids. V lost 3 bases and J 7 bases, leaving 9 bases between the germline ends. The germline V gene encodes CDR1 MDHEN and CDR2 SYDVKM. This CDR3 reads CASSFWGAGYTF. In DNA, the CDR3 is TGTGCCAGCAGTTTCTGGGGCGCTGGCTACACCTTC.

The rearrangement uses TRBV28 and TRBJ2-3; TRBD2 matches at 16 bases. With V trimmed by 5 bases and J by 6 bases, 8 bases remained unmatched. Germline V gene lookup returns CDR1 MDHEN and CDR2 SYDVKM. The CDR3 covers 17 residues. CDR3 in DNA: TGTGCCAGCAGTCTTCTGGGACTAGCGGGAGGGCCGGATACGCAGTATTTT. Translation gives CASSLLGLAGGPDTQYF.